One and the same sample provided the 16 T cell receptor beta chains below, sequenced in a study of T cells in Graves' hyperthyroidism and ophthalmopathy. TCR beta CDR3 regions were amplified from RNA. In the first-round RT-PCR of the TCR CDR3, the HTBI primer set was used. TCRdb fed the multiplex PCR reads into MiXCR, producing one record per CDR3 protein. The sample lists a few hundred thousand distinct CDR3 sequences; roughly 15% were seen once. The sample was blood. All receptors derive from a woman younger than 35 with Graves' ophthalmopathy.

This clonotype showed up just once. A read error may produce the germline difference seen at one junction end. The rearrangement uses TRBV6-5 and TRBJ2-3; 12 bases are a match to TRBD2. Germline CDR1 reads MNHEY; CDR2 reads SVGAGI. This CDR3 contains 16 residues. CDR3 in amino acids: CASSDSSGGAADTQYF. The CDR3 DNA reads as TGTGCCAGCAGTGACTCTAGCGGGGGGGCGGCAGATACGCAGTATTTT.

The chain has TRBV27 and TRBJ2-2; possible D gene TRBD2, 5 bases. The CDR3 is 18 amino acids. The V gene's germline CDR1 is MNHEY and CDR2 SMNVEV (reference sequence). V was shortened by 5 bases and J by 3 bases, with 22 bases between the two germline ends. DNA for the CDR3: TGTGCCAGCAGTCATACCGCGGCTAGCTTTGGGTACACCGGGGAGCTGTTTTTT. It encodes CASSHTAASFGYTGELFF.

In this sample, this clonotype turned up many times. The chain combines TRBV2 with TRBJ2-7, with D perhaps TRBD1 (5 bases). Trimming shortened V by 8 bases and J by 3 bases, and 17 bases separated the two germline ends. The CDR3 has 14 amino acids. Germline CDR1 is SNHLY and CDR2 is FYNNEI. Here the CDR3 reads CASAPVQGYYEQYF. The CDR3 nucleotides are TGTGCCAGCGCACCGGTGCAGGGATACTACGAGCAGTACTTC.

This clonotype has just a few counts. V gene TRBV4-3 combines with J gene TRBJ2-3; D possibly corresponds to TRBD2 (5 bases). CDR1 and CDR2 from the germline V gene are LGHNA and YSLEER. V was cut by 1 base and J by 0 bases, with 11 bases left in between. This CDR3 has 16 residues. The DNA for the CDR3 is TGCGCCAGCAGCCAAGGGGTTAGCGTTAGCACAGATACGCAGTATTTT. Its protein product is CASSQGVSVSTDTQYF.

The CDR3 spells CASSEDWAGANNQPQHF. The DNA for the CDR3 is TGTGCCAGCAGTGAAGATTGGGCAGGGGCCAACAATCAGCCCCAGCATTTT. The V and J genes are TRBV6-1 and TRBJ1-5, with D maybe TRBD1 (6 bases). CDR3 size: 17 residues. The germline V gene encodes CDR1 MNHNS and CDR2 SASEGT. The ends were cut back, 1 base at V and 3 bases at J, with 16 bases in the middle.

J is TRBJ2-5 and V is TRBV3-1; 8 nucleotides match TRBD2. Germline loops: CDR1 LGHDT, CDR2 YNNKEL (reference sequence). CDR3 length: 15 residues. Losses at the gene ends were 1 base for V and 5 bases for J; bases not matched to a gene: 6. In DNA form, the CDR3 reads TGTGCCAGCAGCCAAGCGGGGGGGCTGTGGGAGACCCAGTACTTC. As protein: CASSQAGGLWETQYF.

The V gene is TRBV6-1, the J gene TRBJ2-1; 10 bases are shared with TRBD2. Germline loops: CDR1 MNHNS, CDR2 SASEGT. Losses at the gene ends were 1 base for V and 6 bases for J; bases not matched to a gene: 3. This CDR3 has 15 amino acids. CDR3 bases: TGTGCCAGCAGTGAAGGAAGCGGGGGGGCCAATGAGCAGTTCTTC. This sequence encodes CASSEGSGGANEQFF.

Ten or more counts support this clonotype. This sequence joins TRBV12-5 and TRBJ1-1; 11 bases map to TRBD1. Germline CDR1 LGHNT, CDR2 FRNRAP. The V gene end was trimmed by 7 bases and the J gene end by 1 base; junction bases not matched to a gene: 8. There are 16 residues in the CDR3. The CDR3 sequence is CASAPGQGDWNTEAFF. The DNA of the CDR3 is TGTGCTAGTGCCCCGGGACAGGGGGACTGGAACACTGAAGCTTTCTTT.

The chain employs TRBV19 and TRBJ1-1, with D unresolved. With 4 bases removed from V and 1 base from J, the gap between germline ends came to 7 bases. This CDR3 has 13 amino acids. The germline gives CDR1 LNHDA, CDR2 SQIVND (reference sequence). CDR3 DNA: TGTGCCAGTAGTACTGCGGAGAACACTGAAGCTTTCTTT. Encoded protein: CASSTAENTEAFF. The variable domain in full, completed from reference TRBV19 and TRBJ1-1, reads DGGITQSPKYLFRKEGQNVTLSCEQNLNHDAMYWYRQDPGQGLRLIYYSQIVNDFQKGDIAEGYSVSREKKESFPLTVTSAQKNPTAFYLCASSTAENTEAFFGQGTRLTVV.

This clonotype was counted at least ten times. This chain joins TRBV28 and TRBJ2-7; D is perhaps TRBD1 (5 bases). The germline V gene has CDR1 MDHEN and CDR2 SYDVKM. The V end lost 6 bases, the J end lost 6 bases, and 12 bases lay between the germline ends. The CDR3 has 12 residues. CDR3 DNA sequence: TGTGCCAGCAGCTCCTCCAGGGTCGAGCAGTACTTC. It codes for CASSSSRVEQYF.

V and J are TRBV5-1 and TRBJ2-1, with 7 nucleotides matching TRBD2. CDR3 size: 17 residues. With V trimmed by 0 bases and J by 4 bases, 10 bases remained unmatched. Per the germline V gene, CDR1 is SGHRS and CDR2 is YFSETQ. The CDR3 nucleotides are TGCGCCAGCAGCTTGGAAGCGGGGTTGATCGATTACAATGAGCAGTTCTTC. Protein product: CASSLEAGLIDYNEQFF.

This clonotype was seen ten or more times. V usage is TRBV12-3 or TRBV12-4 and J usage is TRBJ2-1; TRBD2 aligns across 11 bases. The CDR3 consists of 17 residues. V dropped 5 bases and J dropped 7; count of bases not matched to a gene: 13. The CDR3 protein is CASSHRGLASGRNEQFF. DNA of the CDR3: TGTGCCAGCAGTCACAGGGGGTTAGCTAGCGGGAGGAATGAGCAGTTCTTC.

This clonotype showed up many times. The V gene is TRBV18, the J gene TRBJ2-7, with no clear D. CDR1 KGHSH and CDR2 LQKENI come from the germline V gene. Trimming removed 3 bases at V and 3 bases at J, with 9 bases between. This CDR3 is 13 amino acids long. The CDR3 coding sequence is TGTGCCAGCTCACCTAAGGAAGGCTACGAGCAGTACTTC. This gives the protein CASSPKEGYEQYF.

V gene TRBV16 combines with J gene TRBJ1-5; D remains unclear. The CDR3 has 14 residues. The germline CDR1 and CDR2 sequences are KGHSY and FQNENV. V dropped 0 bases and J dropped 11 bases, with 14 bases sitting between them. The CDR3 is CASSQSGEPGAQHF. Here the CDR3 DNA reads TGTGCCAGCAGCCAATCTGGAGAGCCCGGGGCCCAGCATTTT.

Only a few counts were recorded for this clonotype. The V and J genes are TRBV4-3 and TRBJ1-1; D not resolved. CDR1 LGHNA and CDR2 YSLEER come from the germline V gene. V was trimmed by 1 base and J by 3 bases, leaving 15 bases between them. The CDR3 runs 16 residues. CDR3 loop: CASSQVVRTIDTEAFF. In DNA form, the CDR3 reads TGCGCCAGCAGCCAAGTAGTCCGGACGATCGACACTGAAGCTTTCTTT.

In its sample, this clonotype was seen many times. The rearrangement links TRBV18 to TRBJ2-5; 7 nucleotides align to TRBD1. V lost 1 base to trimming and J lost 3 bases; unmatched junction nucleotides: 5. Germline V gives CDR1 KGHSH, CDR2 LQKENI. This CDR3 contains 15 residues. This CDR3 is CASSPRSGTEETQYF. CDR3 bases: TGTGCCAGCTCACCACGCTCCGGGACAGAAGAGACCCAGTACTTC.